Listed here is a single TCR beta chain. Trimming shortened V by 2 bases and J by 3 bases, and 11 bases separated the two germline ends. Per germline, CDR1 MDHEN and CDR2 SYDVKM. The CDR3 loop spans 16 amino acids. This specimen belongs to a study of blood T cell repertoires in COVID-19. Sequencing was performed with immunoSEQ multiplex PCR; in TCRdb, only in-frame clones are kept and a portion is missing. Among 320,000 or so clones listed, approximately 88% were seen once. Material: PBMCs or T cells enriched from blood (not recorded which). The V and J genes are TRBV28 and TRBJ1-6; D gene ambiguous. The receptor's source is a young man who had recovered from COVID-19. CDR3 region: CASSLPAGIYNSPLHF. In DNA form, the CDR3 reads TGTGCCAGCAGTTTACCCGCCGGGATCTATAATTCACCCCTCCACTTT.